This passage covers 2 T cell receptor beta chains from one sample sequenced in a study of T cell changes during pregnancy in multiple sclerosis. Method: immunoSEQ multiplex PCR; TCRdb's copy keeps in-frame clones and lacks some. Among 90,000 to 120,000 clones listed, roughly 90% were seen once. The sample consisted of peripheral blood, taken after pregnancy. These receptors were collected from a female donor with multiple sclerosis, enrolled in a pregnancy study.

This clone was counted a single time. The chain has TRBV7-9 and TRBJ2-2; 7 bases match TRBD2. Germline V gene data show CDR1 as SEHNR and CDR2 as FQNEAQ (reference sequence). The CDR3 contains 14 residues. The V segment lost 3 bases and the J segment 5 bases; nucleotides outside the gene matches: 3. DNA for the CDR3: TGTGCCAGCAGCTTGACTAGCCCAACCGGGGAGCTGTTTTTT. Protein: CASSLTSPTGELFF.

The chain is built from TRBV5-8 and TRBJ1-5; 7 bases are a match to TRBD1. Trimming at V came to 4 bases and at J to 4 bases, leaving 2 bases not matched to a gene. Per the germline V gene, CDR1 is SGHTS and CDR2 is YDEGEE. There are 13 residues in the CDR3. The CDR3 region is CASSPRGNQPQHF. The CDR3 region has the DNA TGTGCCAGCAGCCCCAGGGGGAATCAGCCCCAGCATTTT.